One sample yielded the 20 T cell receptor beta chains listed below, sequenced in a study of T cell repertoires in cytomegalovirus infection. From the reads, TCRdb called clonotypes with MiXCR, one entry per CDR3 protein. The profile shows 200,000 to 300,000 distinct CDR3 sequences, roughly an eighth of them singletons. The specimen was PBMCs. The receptors were gathered from a human donor in good health (CMV status not recorded). Some clones in this sample may be carry-over from other donors' samples.

Many counts were recorded for this clonotype. As DNA, the CDR3 is TGTGCCAGCAGCTTAAATAGCGTGTATGGCTACACCTTC. Amino acids: CASSLNSVYGYTF. The rearrangement links TRBV11-2 to TRBJ1-2; no firm D call. The CDR3 contains 13 residues. The V gene lost 2 bases and the J gene lost 5 bases, with 9 bases spanning the gap. Germline CDR1 and CDR2: SGHAT and FQNNGV.

This clonotype was counted many times. The rearrangement uses TRBV3-1 and TRBJ1-4; D not resolved. The CDR3 is 16 residues long. The V gene lost 1 base and the J gene lost 0 bases, with 9 bases spanning the gap. Germline CDR1 reads LGHDT; CDR2 reads YNNKEL (reference sequence). The CDR3 bases are TGTGCCAGCAGCCAAGCCACCCATGCAACTAATGAAAAACTGTTTTTT. Protein: CASSQATHATNEKLFF.

In its sample, this clonotype was seen a few times. The CDR3 loop reads CSVEVTETQYF. The CDR3 DNA is TGCAGCGTTGAGGTGACAGAGACCCAGTACTTC. The chain couples TRBV29-1 to TRBJ2-5; unclear D gene. This CDR3 comprises 11 residues. V shed 3 bases and J shed 4 bases, with 6 bases lying between them. Per the germline V gene, CDR1 is SQVTM and CDR2 is ANQGSEA.

A single count supports this clonotype. This rearrangement joins TRBV27 to TRBJ2-2, with TRBD2 matching over 7 bases. In germline, CDR1 is MNHEY, CDR2 SMNVEV (reference sequence). The ends lost 5 bases at V and 4 bases at J; junction bases unmatched: 10. This CDR3 has 16 amino acids. CDR3 in amino acids: CASSPRTSAGTGELFF. The CDR3 DNA is TGTGCCAGCAGTCCGCGCACTAGCGCGGGCACCGGGGAGCTGTTTTTT.

About this clonotype: The germline gene is not matched at one end of the junction; a read error may be the cause. The J gene is TRBJ2-1, the V gene TRBV14; 13 nucleotides agree with TRBD2. The length of the CDR3 is 19 residues. Germline V gene data show CDR1 as SGHDN and CDR2 as FVKESK. The CDR3 nucleotides read TGTGCCAGCGGCCAAGGGACTAGCGGGGAGCGCCGCTCCTACAATGAGCAGTTCTTC. Translation: CASGQGTSGERRSYNEQFF.

This clonotype was seen many times. This chain connects TRBV7-8 to TRBJ2-1, with D possibly TRBD1 on 6 matching bases. The CDR3 length is 16 residues. Germline values: CDR1 SGHVS, CDR2 FQNEAQ. Trimming shortened V by 0 bases and J by 3 bases, and 12 bases separated the two germline ends. The CDR3 reads CASSLALQGLYNEQFF. Written as DNA, the CDR3 is TGTGCCAGCAGCTTAGCGTTACAGGGCCTCTACAATGAGCAGTTCTTC.

The chain links TRBV20-1 to TRBJ1-1; 7 bases are shared with TRBD1. Looked up from germline, CDR1 is DFQATT and CDR2 is SNEGSKA (reference sequence). Losses at the gene ends were 2 bases for V and 6 bases for J; bases not matched to a gene: 12. This CDR3 has 15 amino acids. Written as DNA, the CDR3 is TGCAGTGCTAGAAGAAGCACAGGGGATTCCGCTGAAGCTTTCTTT. Its translation: CSARRSTGDSAEAFF.

The gene calls are TRBV4-3 and TRBJ1-5, with a tentative D call TRBD1 (5 bases). With 1 base removed from V and 2 bases from J, the gap between germline ends came to 12 bases. Germline V lookup: CDR1 LGHNA, CDR2 YSLEER. This CDR3 contains 16 residues. The chain's CDR3 is CASSQGSGVGNQPQHF. CDR3 sequence (DNA): TGCGCCAGCAGCCAAGGTTCGGGGGTTGGCAATCAGCCCCAGCATTTT.

This clonotype was counted ten times or more. V gene TRBV6-1 combines with J gene TRBJ2-1, with D hard to call. There are 13 residues in the CDR3. Germline V lookup: CDR1 MNHNS, CDR2 SASEGT. V was pared by 5 bases and J by 5 bases, with 10 bases between. CDR3 sequence (DNA): TGTGCCAGCAGTCCCCTCCGACACAATGAGCAGTTCTTC. This encodes CASSPLRHNEQFF.

CDR3 DNA sequence: TGTGCCAGCTCACCAATCGGGGAGGGCTCCTACGAGCAGTACTTC. This translates into CASSPIGEGSYEQYF. The V and J genes are TRBV18 and TRBJ2-7; 7 nucleotides align to TRBD2. The CDR3 extends over 15 amino acids. J gave up 0 bases and V 2 bases, and 4 bases lay outside the gene matches. The germline CDR1 and CDR2 sequences are KGHSH and LQKENI.

The rearrangement joins TRBV7-9 to TRBJ1-3, with D perhaps TRBD1 (6 bases). CDR1 and CDR2 from the germline V gene are SEHNR and FQNEAQ (reference sequence). The CDR3 runs 17 residues. V lost 2 bases, J lost 0 bases, and 14 bases lay in between. The CDR3 coding sequence is TGTGCCAGCAGCTTAACCCGGGACACCGCCTCTGGAAACACCATATATTTT. This encodes CASSLTRDTASGNTIYF.

The J gene is TRBJ2-5, the V gene TRBV6-1; 8 bases fit TRBD2. V dropped 4 bases and J dropped 2; count of bases not matched to a gene: 9. There are 16 residues in the CDR3. Germline CDR1 and CDR2: MNHNS and SASEGT. CDR3 residues: CASSVISGMTQETQYF. In DNA, the CDR3 is TGTGCCAGCAGTGTGATTAGCGGGATGACACAAGAGACCCAGTACTTC.

This clonotype came up many times. This chain links TRBV7-2 with TRBJ1-1, with 8 bases matching TRBD1. The germline V gene encodes CDR1 SGHTA and CDR2 FQGNSA. Trimming removed 1 base from V and 5 bases from J; junction bases left unmatched: 15. The CDR3 consists of 18 residues. Here the CDR3 reads CASSLVGVGQGIKTEAFF. CDR3 nucleotide sequence: TGTGCCAGCAGCTTAGTGGGGGTCGGACAGGGTATTAAAACTGAAGCTTTCTTT.

This clonotype appeared many times. The J gene is TRBJ1-6, the V gene TRBV6-2 or TRBV6-3; 7 nucleotides agree with TRBD1. Trimming at V came to 2 bases and at J to 7 bases, leaving 5 bases not matched to a gene. The germline gives CDR1 MNHEY, CDR2 SVGEGT. The length of the CDR3 is 15 residues. The CDR3, as DNA: TGTGCCAGCAGTTACGGGGACAGAATCAATTCACCCCTCCACTTT. The encoded protein is CASSYGDRINSPLHF.

This clonotype was seen repeatedly, ten times or more. The J gene is TRBJ2-5, the V gene TRBV4-1; unclear D gene. V lost 1 base, J lost 2 bases, and 11 bases lay in between. This CDR3 region has 15 residues. The germline V gene encodes CDR1 MGHRA and CDR2 YSYEKL. CDR3 DNA: TGCGCCAGCAGCCAAGGTGGTTTTGGGCAAGAGACCCAGTACTTC. Protein sequence: CASSQGGFGQETQYF.

This clonotype was seen ten or more times. This rearrangement joins TRBV7-9 to TRBJ2-1; possible D gene TRBD2, 5 bases. In germline, CDR1 is SEHNR, CDR2 FQNEAQ (reference sequence). There are 14 residues in the CDR3. Trimming stripped 0 bases from V and 9 bases from J, with 12 bases between. The CDR3 DNA reads TGTGCCAGCAGCTTAGCGCCGGGAAAGGGTGAGCAGTTCTTC. This codes for CASSLAPGKGEQFF.

This clonotype was recorded at least ten times. The CDR3 protein is CASSDAATGLLTNEQFF. The DNA for the CDR3 is TGTGCCAGCAGCGACGCCGCCACGGGACTCCTCACCAATGAGCAGTTCTTC. The chain carries TRBV7-6 and TRBJ2-1; possible D gene TRBD2, 6 bases. From germline, CDR1 is SGHVS and CDR2 FNYEAQ. V lost 5 bases to trimming and J lost 6 bases, with 23 bases between them. The CDR3 has 17 amino acids.

This clonotype was recorded a few times. This chain links TRBV3-1 with TRBJ2-1; D not certain. Germline V gene data show CDR1 as LGHDT and CDR2 as YNNKEL (reference sequence). CDR3 length: 12 residues. With 1 base removed from V and 9 bases from J, the gap between germline ends came to 7 bases. In DNA form, the CDR3 reads TGTGCCAGCAGCCAAGCGGAGTTTGAGCAGTTCTTC. Translated, it gives CASSQAEFEQFF.

This clonotype was seen a handful of times. The V call is TRBV5-4, the J call TRBJ2-2, with D tentatively TRBD1 (5 bases). CDR3 length: 15 residues. Germline-derived CDR1 and CDR2 are SGHNT and YYREEE (reference sequence). The V and J ends lost 2 bases and 2 bases respectively, with 10 bases between them. As DNA, the CDR3 is TGTGCCAGCAGCTTTGAAAGGGGTAACACCGGGGAGCTGTTTTTT. Translated, it gives CASSFERGNTGELFF. Complete variable domain (other parts from reference TRBV5-4 and TRBJ2-2): ETGVTQSPTHLIKTRGQQVTLRCSSQSGHNTVSWYQQALGQGPQFIFQYYREEENGRGNFPPRFSGLQFPNYSSELNVNALELDDSALYLCASSFERGNTGELFFGEGSRLTVL.

The rearrangement uses TRBV10-3 and TRBJ2-1; the match to TRBD2 covers 7 bases. Unmatched junction bases numbered 6, after V lost 4 bases and J lost 6 bases. Germline V lookup: CDR1 ENHRY, CDR2 SYGVKD. The CDR3 contains 14 residues. Here the CDR3 reads CAISGGSEGNEQFF. CDR3 DNA sequence: TGTGCCATCAGTGGCGGGAGTGAGGGCAATGAGCAGTTCTTC.